This entry lists 17 T cell receptor beta chains sequenced from one sample in a study of shared clonotypes between healthy human individuals. The method was immunoSEQ multiplex PCR; TCRdb's version includes in-frame clones alone and lacks a portion of them. The data show 950,000 to 1,100,000 clones, around 82% seen once. The sequenced sample was memory CD4+ T cells from PBMCs. The subset here: CD45RA-negative fraction. These receptors originate from a man between 18 and 35 years old in good health. Some clones in this sample may be carry-over from other donors' samples.

This chain connects TRBV7-2 to TRBJ1-1, with D unresolved. Trimming cost V 5 bases and J 3 bases, with 10 bases left between them. The CDR3 is 13 amino acids. Germline assignment: CDR1 SGHTA and CDR2 FQGNSA. The CDR3 region has the DNA TGTGCCAGCAGCCTGCTGGGGTACACTGAAGCTTTCTTT. Residues: CASSLLGYTEAFF.

V and J are TRBV29-1 and TRBJ2-1, with 12 bases lining up with TRBD2. The J segment lost 3 bases and the V segment lost 4 bases, leaving 7 bases of the junction unmatched. CDR1 and CDR2 (germline): SQVTM, ANQGSEA. The length of the CDR3 is 16 residues. This CDR3 reads CSVATSGRELYNEQFF. The CDR3 DNA is TGCAGCGTTGCGACTAGCGGGAGAGAACTCTACAATGAGCAGTTCTTC.

This clone was observed a few times. The rearrangement uses TRBV25-1 and TRBJ1-1, with TRBD1 identical over 8 bases. The germline gives CDR1 MGHDK, CDR2 SYGVNS. The CDR3 has 14 amino acids. V shed 5 bases and J 4 bases; nucleotides not matched to a gene: 6. Here the CDR3 DNA reads TGTGCCAGCAGTCCCAGCAGGGGGCTCACTGAAGCTTTCTTT. Translating gives CASSPSRGLTEAFF.

The genes are TRBV18 and TRBJ1-2; the match to TRBD1 covers 8 bases. The CDR3 length is 16 residues. The germline V gene encodes CDR1 KGHSH and CDR2 LQKENI. Trimming removed 6 bases from V and 0 bases from J; junction bases left unmatched: 9. For the CDR3, the DNA is TGTGCCAGCTCCCTCAGGGGACAGGAAACTAACTATGGCTACACCTTC. This translates into CASSLRGQETNYGYTF.

DNA of the CDR3: TGTGCCACCAGCACCGGGACTAGCGGGAGCGCGGAGACCCAGTACTTC. Its protein product is CATSTGTSGSAETQYF. The chain employs TRBV15 and TRBJ2-5, with 14 nucleotides matching TRBD2. The germline gives CDR1 LNHNV, CDR2 YYDKDF (reference sequence). The CDR3 length is 16 residues. The trim removed 4 bases at V and 5 bases at J, leaving 6 bases unmatched. The whole variable domain, filled in from reference TRBV15 and TRBJ2-5, reads DAMVIQNPRYQVTQFGKPVTLSCSQTLNHNVMYWYQQKSSQAPKLLFHYYDKDFNNEADTPDNFQSRRPNTSFCFLDIRSPGLGDTAMYLCATSTGTSGSAETQYFGPGTRLLVL.

The chain joins TRBV19 to TRBJ1-2, with D perhaps matching TRBD1 (6 bases). From germline, CDR1 is LNHDA and CDR2 SQIVND (reference sequence). The V and J ends lost 7 bases and 4 bases respectively, with 16 bases between them. The CDR3 is 14 residues long. The CDR3 region has the DNA TGTGCCAGTACCCCCACCTGGGGGCCCTATGGCTACACCTTC. It codes for CASTPTWGPYGYTF.

The chain is built from TRBV6-8 and TRBJ1-5; TRBD1 might be the D (5 bases). There are 14 residues in the CDR3. The V end was cut by 2 bases, the J end by 5 bases, with 10 bases between. Germline V lookup: CDR1 MNHGY, CDR2 SAAAGT. The CDR3 bases are TGTGCCAGCAGTTACGGGGGGGATCATCAGCCCCAGCATTTT. It is translated as CASSYGGDHQPQHF.

This clone was picked up one time. The CDR3 DNA reads as TGTGCCAGCTCACGGGGAATATACGAGCAGTACTTC. It specifies CASSRGIYEQYF. The chain links TRBV18 to TRBJ2-7; no reliable D call. The CDR3 is 12 amino acids. Deletions cut 4 bases from V and 4 bases from J, with 8 bases between. Germline CDR1 is KGHSH and CDR2 is LQKENI.

CDR3 bases: TGTGCCAGCAGTTATTCGCTTTGGGGTCCCTACGAGCAGTACTTC. Protein product: CASSYSLWGPYEQYF. The rearrangement joins TRBV6-5 to TRBJ2-7; D gene unclear. This CDR3 has 15 residues. The V gene's germline CDR1 is MNHEY and CDR2 SVGAGI. V was pared by 3 bases and J by 2 bases, with 14 bases between.

The chain uses TRBV7-3 and TRBJ2-1; tentatively, D is TRBD2 (6 bases). Trimming shortened V by 7 bases and J by 5 bases, and 12 bases separated the two germline ends. Looked up from germline, CDR1 is SGHTA and CDR2 is FQGTGA. This CDR3 comprises 13 residues. CDR3 DNA: TGTGCCAGCACCAATAGCGGACACAATGAGCAGTTCTTC. Amino acids: CASTNSGHNEQFF.

J is TRBJ1-1 and V is TRBV19; maybe TRBD1 (5 bases). Trimming took off 8 bases at V and 1 base at J, with 14 bases between the two ends. From germline, CDR1 is LNHDA and CDR2 SQIVND (reference sequence). There are 14 residues in the CDR3. The chain's CDR3 is CASVGGTKNTEAFF. Written as DNA, the CDR3 is TGTGCCAGTGTCGGTGGGACTAAGAACACTGAAGCTTTCTTT.

CDR3 DNA sequence: TGTGCCAGCAGCGTAGAGGCGGGTAAGCAGCCCCAGCATTTT. Amino acids: CASSVEAGKQPQHF. The rearrangement joins TRBV9 to TRBJ1-5; D gene uncertain. The germline CDR1 and CDR2 sequences are SGDLS and YYNGEE. Trimming took off 0 bases at V and 7 bases at J, with 11 bases between the two ends. CDR3 length equals 14 residues.

The chain links TRBV27 to TRBJ1-1; TRBD1 agrees at 7 bases. The germline V gene has CDR1 MNHEY and CDR2 SMNVEV (reference sequence). The junction had 3 bases not matched to a gene; V was cut back by 6 bases and J by 2 bases. The CDR3 totals 13 residues. The CDR3 region is CASRYRGNTEAFF. The CDR3 DNA sequence: TGTGCCAGCAGGTACAGGGGCAACACTGAAGCTTTCTTT.

CDR3 bases: TGCGCCAGCAGCCCCTTCGGGGGGAACAATCAGCCCCAGCATTTT. Protein product: CASSPFGGNNQPQHF. The chain combines TRBV10-1 with TRBJ1-5, with a weak D call TRBD1 (5 bases). CDR1 is WNHNN, CDR2 SYGVQD, per germline (reference sequence). The CDR3 is 15 residues long. Trimming shortened V by 6 bases and J by 3 bases, and 15 bases separated the two germline ends.

This clone was seen only once. J is TRBJ1-5 and V is TRBV7-2; 10 bases line up with TRBD1. This CDR3 is 15 amino acids long. V lost 5 bases to trimming and J lost 6 bases; unmatched junction nucleotides: 7. CDR1 is SGHTA and CDR2 is FQGNSA in the germline V gene. DNA of the CDR3: TGTGCCAGCAGCCCCGTTGGGACAGGGGCTCAGCCCCAGCATTTT. It translates to CASSPVGTGAQPQHF. Using reference TRBV7-2 and TRBJ1-5 for the parts outside the CDR3, the full variable domain is GAGVSQSPSNKVTEKGKDVELRCDPISGHTALYWYRQSLGQGLEFLIYFQGNSAPDKSGLPSDRFSAERTGGSVSTLTIQRTQQEDSAVYLCASSPVGTGAQPQHFGDGTRLSIL.

Concerning this clone itself: This likely stems from a read error, as it lies one base from a far larger clone. In the same sample, other DNA sequences code for this CDR3. The genes are TRBV29-1 and TRBJ2-5; D possibly matches TRBD1 or TRBD2 (5 bases each). Trimming left V 6 bases short and J 9 bases short, with 17 bases between. There are 12 residues in the CDR3. CDR1 is SQVTM, CDR2 ANQGSEA, per germline. DNA of the CDR3: TGCAGCGTGCAGGTGGGACCCAGGTCCCAGTACTTC. This codes for CSVQVGPRSQYF.

This sequence joins TRBV18 and TRBJ1-1, with unresolved D. Trimming shortened V by 0 bases and J by 1 base, and 9 bases separated the two germline ends. The CDR3 runs 15 residues. The germline V gene has CDR1 KGHSH and CDR2 LQKENI. CDR3 region: CASSPPPGRNTEAFF. DNA for the CDR3: TGTGCCAGCTCACCACCACCCGGACGGAACACTGAAGCTTTCTTT.